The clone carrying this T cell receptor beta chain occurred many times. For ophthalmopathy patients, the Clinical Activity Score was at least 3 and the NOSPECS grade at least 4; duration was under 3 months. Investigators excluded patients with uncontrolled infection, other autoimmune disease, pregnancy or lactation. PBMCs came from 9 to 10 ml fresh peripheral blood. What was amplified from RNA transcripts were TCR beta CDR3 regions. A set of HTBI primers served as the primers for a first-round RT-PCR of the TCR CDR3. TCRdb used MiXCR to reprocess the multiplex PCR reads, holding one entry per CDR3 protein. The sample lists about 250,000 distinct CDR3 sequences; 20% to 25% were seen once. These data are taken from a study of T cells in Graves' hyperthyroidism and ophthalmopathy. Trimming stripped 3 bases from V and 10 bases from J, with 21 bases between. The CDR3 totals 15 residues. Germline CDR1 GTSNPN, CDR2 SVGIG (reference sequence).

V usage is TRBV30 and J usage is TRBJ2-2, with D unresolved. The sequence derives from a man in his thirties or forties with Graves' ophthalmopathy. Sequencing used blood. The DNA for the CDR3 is TGTGCCTGGAGCAGAACGGGCTCTGCGCTGGAGGAGCTGTTTTTT. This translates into CAWSRTGSALEELFF.